This section outlines one T cell receptor (beta chain) sequence together with its context. Its antigen remains unknown. This specimen includes other DNA sequences encoding the same CDR3. Researchers divided each subset's genomic DNA evenly across several immunoSEQ plates. Profiling relied on immunoSEQ multiplex PCR, and the TCRdb table lists in-frame clones only, not all of them. The repertoire holds about 2.3 million clones, with roughly 92% as singletons. The CD4+ fraction was divided into a CD45RA+ naive subset and a CD45RA-negative memory subset. This record belongs to a study of shared clonotypes between healthy human individuals. Overall study findings and caveats: In the sorted subsets, rarefaction showed sequencing was incomplete despite large depth.

The V end lost 3 bases, the J end lost 1 base, and 13 bases lay between the germline ends. Germline assignment: CDR1 MDHEN and CDR2 SYDVKM. There are 17 residues in the CDR3. Input material: naive CD4+ T cells from PBMCs. Subset meaning: CD45RA+ positively selected. The chain employs TRBV28 and TRBJ2-6; possible D gene TRBD2, 6 bases. This TCR derives from a man younger than 35 in good health. Some clones in this sample may be carry-over from other donors' samples. CDR3 sequence (DNA): TGTGCCAGCAGTTTCCGCCGGGGGAGGTCTGGGGCCAACGTCCTGACTTTC. It codes for CASSFRRGRSGANVLTF.